Sequencing of this TCR beta chain was carried out in a study of blood T cell repertoires in COVID-19. This clone was observed once. How the authors handled the data: Estimates of nucleated cell counts were drawn from the amplification of reference gene primers. Repertoires were generated with immunoSEQ multiplex PCR, while TCRdb's copy carries only in-frame clones and drops some. D and trimming were read from the DNA, whereas the V and J calls and clone size are those reported in that table. Among about 100,000 clones listed, about 80% were seen once. The TCR was taken from a man between 65 and 79 years old with active or convalescent COVID-19. Sequenced material: peripheral blood.

The chain's CDR3 is CASSPRAAGGLYNEQFF. The CDR3 nucleotides are TGTGCCAGCAGCCCTCGGGCCGCGGGGGGATTATACAATGAGCAGTTCTTC. The J gene is TRBJ2-1, the V gene TRBV2; 8 nucleotides line up with TRBD2. CDR1 and CDR2 (germline): SNHLY, FYNNEI. Trimming at V came to 6 bases and at J to 4 bases, leaving 14 bases not matched to a gene. The CDR3 contains 17 residues.